This TCR beta chain was retrieved from a study of blood T cell repertoires in COVID-19. Germline CDR1 is SGHTA and CDR2 is FQGNSA. V dropped 7 bases and J dropped 5 bases, with 11 bases sitting between them. CDR3 length: 12 residues. TCRdb's table, derived via immunoSEQ multiplex PCR, lists solely in-frame clones and lacks some. The table shows 95,000 to 120,000 clones, with more than 70% occurring only once. This sequence was found in an older woman who had recovered from COVID-19. Specimen: peripheral blood. The chain recombines TRBV7-2 with TRBJ2-5; TRBD1 is a possible D gene (7 bases). CDR3 nucleotides: TGTGCCAGCATCTCAGGGGGGGAGACCCAGTACTTC. Its translation: CASISGGETQYF.